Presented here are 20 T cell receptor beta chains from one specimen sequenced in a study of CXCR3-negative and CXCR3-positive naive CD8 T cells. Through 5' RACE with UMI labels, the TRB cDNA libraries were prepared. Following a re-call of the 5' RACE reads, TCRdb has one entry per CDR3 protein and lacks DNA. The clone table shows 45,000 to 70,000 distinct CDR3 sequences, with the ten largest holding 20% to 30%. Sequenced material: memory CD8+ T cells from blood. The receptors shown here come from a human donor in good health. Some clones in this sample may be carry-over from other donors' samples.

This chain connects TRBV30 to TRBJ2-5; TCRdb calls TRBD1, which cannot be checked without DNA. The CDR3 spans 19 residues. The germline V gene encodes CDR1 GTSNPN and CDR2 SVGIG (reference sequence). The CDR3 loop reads CAWSVPGQVRGPYQETQYF.

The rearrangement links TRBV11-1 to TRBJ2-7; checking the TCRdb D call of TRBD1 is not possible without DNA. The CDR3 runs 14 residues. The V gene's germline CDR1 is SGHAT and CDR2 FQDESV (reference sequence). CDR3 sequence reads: CASSFYRRNYEQYF.

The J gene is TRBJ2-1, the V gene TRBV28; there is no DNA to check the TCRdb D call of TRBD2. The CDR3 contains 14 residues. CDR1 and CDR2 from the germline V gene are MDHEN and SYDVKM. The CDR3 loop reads CASSFLGDSSEQFF.

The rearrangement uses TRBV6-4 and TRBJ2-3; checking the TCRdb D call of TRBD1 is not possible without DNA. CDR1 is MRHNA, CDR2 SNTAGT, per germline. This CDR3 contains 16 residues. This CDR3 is CASSDRTGGAPDTQYF.

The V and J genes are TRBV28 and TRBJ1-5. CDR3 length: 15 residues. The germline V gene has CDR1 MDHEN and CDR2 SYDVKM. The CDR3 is CASSLGSYSNQPQHF.

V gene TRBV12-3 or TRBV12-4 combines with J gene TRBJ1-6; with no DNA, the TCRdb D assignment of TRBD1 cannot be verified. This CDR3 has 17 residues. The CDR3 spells CASSLLRSRYRSSPLHF.

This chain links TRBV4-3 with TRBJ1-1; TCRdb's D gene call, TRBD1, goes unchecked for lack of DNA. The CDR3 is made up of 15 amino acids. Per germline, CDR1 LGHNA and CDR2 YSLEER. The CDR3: CASSQDTGANTEAFF.

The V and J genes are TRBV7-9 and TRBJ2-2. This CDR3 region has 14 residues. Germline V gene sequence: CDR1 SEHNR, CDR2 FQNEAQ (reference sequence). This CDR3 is CASSHVSNTGELFF.

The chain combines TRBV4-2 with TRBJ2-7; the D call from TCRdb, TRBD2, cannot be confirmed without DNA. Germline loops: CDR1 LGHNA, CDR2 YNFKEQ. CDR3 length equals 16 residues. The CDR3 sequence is CASSQGLAGGPDEQYF.

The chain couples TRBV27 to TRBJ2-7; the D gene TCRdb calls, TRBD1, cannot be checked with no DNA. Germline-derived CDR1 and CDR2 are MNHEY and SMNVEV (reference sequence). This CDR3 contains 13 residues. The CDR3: CASSPLGGNEQYF.

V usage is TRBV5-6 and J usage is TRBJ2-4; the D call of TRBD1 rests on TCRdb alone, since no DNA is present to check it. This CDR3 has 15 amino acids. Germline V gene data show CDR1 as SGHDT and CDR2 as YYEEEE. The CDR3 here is CASSTNRQSRDIQYF.

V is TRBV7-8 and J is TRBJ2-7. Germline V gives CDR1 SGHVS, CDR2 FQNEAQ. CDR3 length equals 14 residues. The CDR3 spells CASSLITARDEQYF.

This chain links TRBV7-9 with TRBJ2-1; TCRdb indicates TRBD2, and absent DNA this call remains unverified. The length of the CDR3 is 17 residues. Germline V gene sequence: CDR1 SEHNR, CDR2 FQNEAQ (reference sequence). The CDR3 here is CASSLPWAGGSYNEQFF.

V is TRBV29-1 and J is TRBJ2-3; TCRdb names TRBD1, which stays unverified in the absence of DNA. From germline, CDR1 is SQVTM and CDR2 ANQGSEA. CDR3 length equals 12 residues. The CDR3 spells CSVYRGGDTQYF.

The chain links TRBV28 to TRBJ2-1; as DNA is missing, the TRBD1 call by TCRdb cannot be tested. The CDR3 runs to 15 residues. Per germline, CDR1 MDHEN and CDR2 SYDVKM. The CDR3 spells CASSPTGLSYNEQFF.

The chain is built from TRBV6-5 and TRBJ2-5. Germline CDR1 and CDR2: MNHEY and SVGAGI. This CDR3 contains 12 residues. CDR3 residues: CASSHSQETQYF.

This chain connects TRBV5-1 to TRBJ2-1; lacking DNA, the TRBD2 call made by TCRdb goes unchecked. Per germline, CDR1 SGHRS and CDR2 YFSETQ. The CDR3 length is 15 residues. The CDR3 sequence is CASSSGLASYNEQFF.

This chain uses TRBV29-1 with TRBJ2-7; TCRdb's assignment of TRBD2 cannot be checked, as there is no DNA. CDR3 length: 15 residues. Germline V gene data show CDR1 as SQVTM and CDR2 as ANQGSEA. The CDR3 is CSVEVVAGGNYEQYF.

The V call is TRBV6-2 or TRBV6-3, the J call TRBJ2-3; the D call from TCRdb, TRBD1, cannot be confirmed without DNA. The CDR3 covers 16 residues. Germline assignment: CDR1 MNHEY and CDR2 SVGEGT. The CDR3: CASSYPLGQGVDTQYF.

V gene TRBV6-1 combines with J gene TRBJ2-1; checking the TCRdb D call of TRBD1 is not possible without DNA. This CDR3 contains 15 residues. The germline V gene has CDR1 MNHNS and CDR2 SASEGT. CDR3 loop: CASSTGTEAYNEQFF.